This T cell receptor (beta chain) was documented in a study of cytomegalovirus exposure and HLA in healthy donors. The PCR made use of 60 Vbeta and 13 Jbeta primers. As handled by the study authors: In a later analysis, 60 million to 90 million unique TCR beta chains included roughly 11 million shared by two or more donors. Data came from immunoSEQ multiplex PCR; TCRdb stores just in-frame clones and leaves some out. The DNA gave D and trimming, while V, J and clone size come from that table. The repertoire holds over 150,000 clones, 80% seen once, with 1% in the top ten. CDR3 length equals 16 residues. Germline loops: CDR1 MNHEY, CDR2 SMNVEV (reference sequence). V shed 7 bases and J shed 3 bases, with 19 bases lying between them.

Sequenced material: PBMCs. The chain employs TRBV27 and TRBJ1-5; D is possibly TRBD1 (6 bases). This sequence originates from a woman aged 45-65 years in good health and CMV-seropositive. This CDR3 reads CASTPSGRGDNQPQHF. The CDR3, as DNA: TGTGCCAGCACTCCCTCCGGGAGGGGGGACAATCAGCCCCAGCATTTT.